These T cell receptor beta chains were read from a single sample in a study of metastatic and nonmetastatic thyroid tumors. TCRdb reprocessed the PCR reads using MiXCR. The sample lists 12,000 to 15,000 clones, 25% to 35% occurring once. Sequencing was performed on blood. These receptors originate from a female donor with papillary thyroid cancer or a benign thyroid nodule (not recorded which). Some clones in this sample may be carry-over from other donors' samples. CDR3s include the opening cysteine and the closing phenylalanine or tryptophan. D genes are given only for firm matches. Clone sizes are given selectively: once, few, many, or a class where the clone is expanded.

V gene: TRBV6-1; J gene: TRBJ2-7; clone size: few; D gene: -; CDR3 DNA: TGTGCCAGCAGCCGAGACAGGAACTCCTACGAGCAGTACTTC; CDR3 protein: CASSRDRNSYEQYF
V gene: TRBV2; J gene: TRBJ2-3; clone size: medium-sized; D gene: TRBD2; CDR3 DNA: TGTGCCAGCAGTGTTGGGGCTAGCGGGAGGGCTTTCACAGATACGCAGTATTTT; CDR3 protein: CASSVGASGRAFTDTQYF
V gene: TRBV12-3/TRBV12-4; J gene: TRBJ2-5; clone size: many; D gene: TRBD2; CDR3 DNA: TGTGCCAGCAGTTCCCTGACTAGCGGATTAGAGACCCAGTACTTC; CDR3 protein: CASSSLTSGLETQYF
V gene: TRBV2; J gene: TRBJ2-1; clone size: -; D gene: TRBD2; CDR3 DNA: TGTGCCAGCAGTGCGGGACTAGCCTCCTACAATGAGCAGTTCTTC; CDR3 protein: CASSAGLASYNEQFF
V gene: TRBV5-1; J gene: TRBJ2-4; clone size: medium-sized; D gene: -; CDR3 DNA: TGCGCCAGCAGCTTGGGCACTTCAAACATTCAGTACTTC; CDR3 protein: CASSLGTSNIQYF
V gene: TRBV20-1; J gene: TRBJ2-7; clone size: -; D gene: TRBD2; CDR3 DNA: TGCAGTGCTCGACCCGGGACTAGCGGCTACGAGCAGTACTTC; CDR3 protein: CSARPGTSGYEQYF
V gene: TRBV28; J gene: TRBJ2-5; clone size: few; D gene: TRBD2; CDR3 DNA: TGTGCCAGCAGTTCCGGGAGGGCCGGGGAGACCAAATACTTC; CDR3 protein: CASSSGRAGETKYF
V gene: TRBV18; J gene: TRBJ1-2; clone size: -; D gene: -; CDR3 DNA: TGTGCCAGCTCACCCGAGGGACCCCTACTGAATGGCTACACCTTC; CDR3 protein: CASSPEGPLLNGYTF
V gene: TRBV6-1; J gene: TRBJ2-7; clone size: -; D gene: -; CDR3 DNA: TGTGCCAGCAGTTCCCCCGGGACCTACTACGAGCAGTACTTC; CDR3 protein: CASSSPGTYYEQYF
V gene: TRBV3-1; J gene: TRBJ1-2; clone size: many; D gene: TRBD1; CDR3 DNA: TGTGCCAGCAGCCCCCAGGGGGCCTATGGCTACACCTTC; CDR3 protein: CASSPQGAYGYTF
V gene: TRBV6-4; J gene: TRBJ2-3; clone size: many; D gene: TRBD1; CDR3 DNA: TGTGCCAGCAGTGTGGGACAGGAGAGCACAGATACGCAGTATTTT; CDR3 protein: CASSVGQESTDTQYF
V gene: TRBV2; J gene: TRBJ1-5; clone size: -; D gene: -; CDR3 DNA: TGTGCCAGTAGTTACAGAAGACAGGCAAGCAATCAGCCCCGGCATTTT; CDR3 protein: CASSYRRQASNQPRHF
V gene: TRBV7-6; J gene: TRBJ2-1; clone size: many; D gene: TRBD2; CDR3 DNA: TGTGCCAGCAGCAAACTAGCGGGGGGATACAATGAGCAGTTCTTC; CDR3 protein: CASSKLAGGYNEQFF
V gene: TRBV19; J gene: TRBJ2-2; clone size: many; D gene: -; CDR3 DNA: TGTGCCAGCACCGGTGGTCCCACCGGGGAGCTGCTTTTT; CDR3 protein: CASTGGPTGELLF
V gene: TRBV20-1; J gene: TRBJ1-1; clone size: -; D gene: -; CDR3 DNA: TGCAGTGCTAGCGACCAGAACACTGAAGCTTTCTTT; CDR3 protein: CSASDQNTEAFF
V gene: TRBV20-1; J gene: TRBJ1-5; clone size: -; D gene: -; CDR3 DNA: TGCAGTGCCCGACGGAGCAATCAGCCCCAGCATTTT; CDR3 protein: CSARRSNQPQHF
V gene: TRBV25-1; J gene: TRBJ2-5; clone size: -; D gene: TRBD2; CDR3 DNA: TGTGCCAGCGGCCTCGGGGGGGCGGGGGACACCCAGTACTTC; CDR3 protein: CASGLGGAGDTQYF
V gene: TRBV6-1; J gene: TRBJ1-2; clone size: medium-sized; D gene: -; CDR3 DNA: TGTGCCAGCAGTGAACCAAACGCCGTCTATGGCTACACCTTC; CDR3 protein: CASSEPNAVYGYTF
V gene: TRBV9; J gene: TRBJ2-2; clone size: -; D gene: -; CDR3 DNA: TGTGCCAGCGGCACACGGTGGCCCGGGGAGCTGTTTTTT; CDR3 protein: CASGTRWPGELFF
V gene: TRBV11-2; J gene: TRBJ2-2; clone size: medium-sized; D gene: -; CDR3 DNA: TGTGCCAGCAGCTTACCGAACACCGGGGAGCTGTTTTTT; CDR3 protein: CASSLPNTGELFF
V gene: TRBV11-3; J gene: TRBJ1-2; clone size: -; D gene: -; CDR3 DNA: TGTGCCAGCAGCCTCGATGGGCACTATGGCTACACCTTC; CDR3 protein: CASSLDGHYGYTF
V gene: TRBV5-1; J gene: TRBJ2-7; clone size: medium-sized; D gene: -; CDR3 DNA: TGCGCCAGCAGCTTGGATTACGAGCAGTACTTC; CDR3 protein: CASSLDYEQYF
V gene: TRBV20-1; J gene: TRBJ2-1; clone size: -; D gene: -; CDR3 DNA: TGCAGTGCTAGAGTGAGCGGCAGGCGCAATGAGCAGTTCTTC; CDR3 protein: CSARVSGRRNEQFF
V gene: TRBV7-3; J gene: TRBJ2-5; clone size: many; D gene: TRBD2; CDR3 DNA: TGTGCCAGCAGTCCCATGGGCGGGAGCCAAGAGACCCAGTACTTC; CDR3 protein: CASSPMGGSQETQYF
V gene: TRBV7-8; J gene: TRBJ1-2; clone size: medium-sized; D gene: -; CDR3 DNA: TGTGCCAGCAGCTTGGCGAAGGACTATCGGAACTATGGCTACACCTTC; CDR3 protein: CASSLAKDYRNYGYTF
V gene: TRBV28; J gene: TRBJ2-7; clone size: few; D gene: TRBD1; CDR3 DNA: TGTGCTTCGACAGGGGGGCGGCACGATCAGTACTTC; CDR3 protein: CASTGGRHDQYF
V gene: TRBV30; J gene: TRBJ2-1; clone size: many; D gene: TRBD2; CDR3 DNA: TGTGCCTGGAGTCTACTAGCGGGAGGCAATGAGCAGTTCTTC; CDR3 protein: CAWSLLAGGNEQFF
V gene: TRBV9; J gene: TRBJ2-7; clone size: medium-sized; D gene: TRBD2; CDR3 DNA: TGTGCCAGCAGTGGGTCGGGGGGCGAGCAGTACTTC; CDR3 protein: CASSGSGGEQYF
V gene: TRBV30; J gene: TRBJ2-7; clone size: -; D gene: TRBD2; CDR3 DNA: TGTGCCTGGAGAACGGGGACTAGCGGCTCCTACGAGCAGTACTTC; CDR3 protein: CAWRTGTSGSYEQYF
V gene: TRBV12-3/TRBV12-4; J gene: TRBJ2-2; clone size: medium-sized; D gene: TRBD2; CDR3 DNA: TGTGCCAGCAGTCCCCAGCTAGCGGGAGGGCCCCGGGAGCTGTTTTTT; CDR3 protein: CASSPQLAGGPRELFF
V gene: TRBV12-3/TRBV12-4; J gene: TRBJ1-5; clone size: medium-sized; D gene: -; CDR3 DNA: TGTGCCAGCAGTTTAGGGACACGGGGACTCAATCAGCCCCAGCATTTT; CDR3 protein: CASSLGTRGLNQPQHF
V gene: TRBV4-1; J gene: TRBJ1-4; clone size: -; D gene: -; CDR3 DNA: TGCGCCAGCAGCCTGGGGTGGTTAGGGGAGAATGAAAAACTGTTTTTT; CDR3 protein: CASSLGWLGENEKLFF
V gene: TRBV6-1; J gene: TRBJ1-2; clone size: -; D gene: -; CDR3 DNA: TGTGCCAGCACCAGGGGCTCGGATGGCTACACCTTC; CDR3 protein: CASTRGSDGYTF
V gene: TRBV11-2; J gene: TRBJ2-3; clone size: -; D gene: -; CDR3 DNA: TGTGCCAGCAGCTTGAACAGGGTTGGTGATACGCAGTATTTT; CDR3 protein: CASSLNRVGDTQYF
V gene: TRBV2; J gene: TRBJ2-1; clone size: many; D gene: -; CDR3 DNA: TGTGCCAGCAGCCGGGAGTCGGGATACAATGAGCAGTTCTTC; CDR3 protein: CASSRESGYNEQFF
V gene: TRBV6-2/TRBV6-3; J gene: TRBJ1-1; clone size: -; D gene: -; CDR3 DNA: TGTGCCAGCCAGTTAGGGCCGATAACTGAAGCTTTCTTT; CDR3 protein: CASQLGPITEAFF
V gene: TRBV19; J gene: TRBJ1-5; clone size: few; D gene: TRBD1; CDR3 DNA: TGTGCCAGTAGTATCCCCGCAGGGGGGTTTGGCAATCAGCCCCAGCATTTT; CDR3 protein: CASSIPAGGFGNQPQHF
V gene: TRBV19; J gene: TRBJ1-2; clone size: few; D gene: -; CDR3 DNA: TGTGCCAGTAGTATAGATGGGGACAACTATGGCTACACCTTC; CDR3 protein: CASSIDGDNYGYTF
V gene: TRBV5-1; J gene: TRBJ2-1; clone size: -; D gene: TRBD1; CDR3 DNA: TGCGCCAGCAGCTTGGGACAGGGGGCCGAGGAGCAGTTCTTC; CDR3 protein: CASSLGQGAEEQFF
V gene: TRBV7-2; J gene: TRBJ1-3; clone size: medium-sized; D gene: -; CDR3 DNA: TGTGCCAGCAGCGCGCAGGTTCACTCTGGAAACACCATATATTTT; CDR3 protein: CASSAQVHSGNTIYF
V gene: TRBV27; J gene: TRBJ2-1; clone size: -; D gene: -; CDR3 DNA: TGTGCCAGCAGTTTCACGGTGGGGGAGCAGTTCTTC; CDR3 protein: CASSFTVGEQFF
V gene: TRBV7-9; J gene: TRBJ1-5; clone size: once; D gene: -; CDR3 DNA: TGTGCGAGCAGGTCGACAGGTTTTGAGCAGCCCCAGCCTTTT; CDR3 protein: CASRSTGFEQPQPF
V gene: TRBV6-2/TRBV6-3; J gene: TRBJ1-1; clone size: few; D gene: -; CDR3 DNA: TGTGCCAGCAGTTGGACCGGAAGAACTGAAGCTTTCTTT; CDR3 protein: CASSWTGRTEAFF
V gene: TRBV3-1; J gene: TRBJ1-2; clone size: many; D gene: TRBD1; CDR3 DNA: TGTGCCAGCAGGCCCCCGGGACAGGGAGGCTACACCTTC; CDR3 protein: CASRPPGQGGYTF
V gene: TRBV18; J gene: TRBJ1-1; clone size: medium-sized; D gene: -; CDR3 DNA: TGTGCCAGCTCACCCGGGCAGATGAACACTGAAGCTTTCTTT; CDR3 protein: CASSPGQMNTEAFF
V gene: TRBV19; J gene: TRBJ2-7; clone size: -; D gene: -; CDR3 DNA: TGTGCCAGTAGTAGCCTTCTATTTTCCTACGAGCAGTACTTC; CDR3 protein: CASSSLLFSYEQYF